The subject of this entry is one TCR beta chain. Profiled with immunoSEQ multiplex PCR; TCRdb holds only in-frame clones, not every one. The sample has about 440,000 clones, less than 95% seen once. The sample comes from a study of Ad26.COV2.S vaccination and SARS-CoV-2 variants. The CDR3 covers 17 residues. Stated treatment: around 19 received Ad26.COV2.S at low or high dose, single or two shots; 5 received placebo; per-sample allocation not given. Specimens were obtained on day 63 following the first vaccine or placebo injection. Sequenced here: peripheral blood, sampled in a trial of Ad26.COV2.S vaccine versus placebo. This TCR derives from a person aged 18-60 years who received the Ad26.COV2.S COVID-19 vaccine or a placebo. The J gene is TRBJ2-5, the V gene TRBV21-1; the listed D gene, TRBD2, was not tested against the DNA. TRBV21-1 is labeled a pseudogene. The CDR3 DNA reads TGTGCCAGCAGCAAAGCGCTAACTCCTCCCCGAGAGGAGACCCAGTACTTC. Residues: CASSKALTPPREETQYF.